The 4 T cell receptor beta chains reported below all come from one sample, sequenced in a study of blood T cells in healthy people across ages (dated by TCRdb to about 2015). Library method: 5' RACE. Data came from an Illumina HiSeq 2500. A second PCR of about 6 to 12 cycles was run with a J-beta primer mix and a sample-barcoded 5' primer. TCRdb cleaned the public reads at Q25 with fastp, built clones with MiXCR and kept in-frame beta chains. Each record represents a unique CDR3 protein, reported with the most common genes and DNA among its rows. The table for this sample lists approximately 830,000 distinct CDR3 sequences; around 68% of them were counted only once. The top ten clones comprise about a quarter of the sample. What was sequenced was blood. These receptors were obtained from a man aged 30-40 years in good health.

The V and J genes are TRBV2 and TRBJ2-1; TRBD2 might be the D (6 bases). There are 12 residues in the CDR3. The germline V gene encodes CDR1 SNHLY and CDR2 FYNNEI. V lost 1 base to trimming and J lost 8 bases, with 6 bases between them. In DNA, the CDR3 is TGTGCCAGCAGTGAAGGGGGGGATGAGCAGTTCTTC. The encoded protein is CASSEGGDEQFF.

This clonotype came up a few times. V is TRBV9 and J is TRBJ2-4; 8 bases are a match to TRBD1. The CDR3 is 19 amino acids. CDR1 and CDR2 from the germline V gene are SGDLS and YYNGEE. V was clipped by 2 bases and J by 0 bases; unmatched bases: 13. CDR3 nucleotide sequence: TGTGCCAGCAGCGTCGAGACAGGGGTTGATTCCCTAGCCAAAAACATTCAGTACTTC. Amino acids: CASSVETGVDSLAKNIQYF.

V gene TRBV6-1 combines with J gene TRBJ2-5; 8 nucleotides match TRBD1. The CDR3 runs 15 residues. After removal of 2 bases from V and 1 base from J, the junction contained 3 bases not matched to a gene. CDR1 and CDR2 from the germline V gene are MNHNS and SASEGT. The CDR3 reads CASSENRGIQETQYF. The CDR3 region has the DNA TGTGCCAGCAGTGAAAACAGGGGGATCCAAGAGACCCAGTACTTC.

V and J are TRBV4-3 and TRBJ2-1, with D unresolved. CDR1 is LGHNA and CDR2 is YSLEER in the germline V gene. The V gene lost 4 bases and the J gene lost 0 bases, with 7 bases spanning the gap. The CDR3 length is 14 residues. CDR3 coding DNA: TGCGCCAGCAGCCCAGAGATCTCCTACAATGAGCAGTTCTTC. Protein sequence: CASSPEISYNEQFF.